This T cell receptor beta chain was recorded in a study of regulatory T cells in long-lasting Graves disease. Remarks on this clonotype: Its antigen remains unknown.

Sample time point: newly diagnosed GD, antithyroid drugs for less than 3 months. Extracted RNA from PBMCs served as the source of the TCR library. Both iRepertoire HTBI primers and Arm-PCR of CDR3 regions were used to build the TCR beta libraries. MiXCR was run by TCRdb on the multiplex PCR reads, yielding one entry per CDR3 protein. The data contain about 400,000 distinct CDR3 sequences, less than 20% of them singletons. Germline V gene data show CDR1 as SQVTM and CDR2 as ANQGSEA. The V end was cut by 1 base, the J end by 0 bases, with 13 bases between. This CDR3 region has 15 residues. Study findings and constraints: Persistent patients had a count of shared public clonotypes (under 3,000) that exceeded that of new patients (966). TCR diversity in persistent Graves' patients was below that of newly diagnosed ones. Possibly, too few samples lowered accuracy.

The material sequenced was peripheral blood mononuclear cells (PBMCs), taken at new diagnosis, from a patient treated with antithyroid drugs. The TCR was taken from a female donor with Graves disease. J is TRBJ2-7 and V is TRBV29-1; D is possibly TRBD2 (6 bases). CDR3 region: CSVEVLSGHSYEQYF. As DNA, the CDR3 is TGCAGCGTTGAAGTATTAAGCGGGCACTCCTACGAGCAGTACTTC.